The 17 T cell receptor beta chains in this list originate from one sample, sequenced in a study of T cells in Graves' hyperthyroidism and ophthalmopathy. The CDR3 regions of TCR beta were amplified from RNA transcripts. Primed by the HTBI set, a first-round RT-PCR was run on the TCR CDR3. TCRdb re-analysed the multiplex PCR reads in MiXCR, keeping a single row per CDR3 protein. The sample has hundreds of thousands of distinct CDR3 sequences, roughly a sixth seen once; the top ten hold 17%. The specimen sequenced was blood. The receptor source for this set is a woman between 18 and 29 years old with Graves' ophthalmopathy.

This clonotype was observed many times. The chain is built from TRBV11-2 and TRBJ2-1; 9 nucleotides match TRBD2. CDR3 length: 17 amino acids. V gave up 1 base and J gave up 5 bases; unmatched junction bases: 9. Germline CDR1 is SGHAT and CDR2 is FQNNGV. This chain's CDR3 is CASSLGRAGGPHNEQFF. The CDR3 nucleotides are TGTGCCAGCAGCTTAGGTCGGGCGGGAGGGCCTCACAATGAGCAGTTCTTC.

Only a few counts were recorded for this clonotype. The CDR3 bases are TGTGCCAGCAGCCCCGAAGGTGAGGGTTATGCCTATGGCTACACCTTC. Its protein product is CASSPEGEGYAYGYTF. The chain links TRBV13 to TRBJ1-2; D is uncertain. CDR1 is PRHDT and CDR2 is FYEKMQ in the germline V gene (reference sequence). The V end lost 5 bases, the J end lost 4 bases, and 20 bases lay between the germline ends. The CDR3 is 16 amino acids.

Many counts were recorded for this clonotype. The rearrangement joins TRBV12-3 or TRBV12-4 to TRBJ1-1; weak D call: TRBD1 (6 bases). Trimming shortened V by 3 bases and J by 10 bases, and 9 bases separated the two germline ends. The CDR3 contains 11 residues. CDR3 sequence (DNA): TGTGCCAGCAGTTTCCAGGGGCCAGCTTTCTTT. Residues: CASSFQGPAFF.

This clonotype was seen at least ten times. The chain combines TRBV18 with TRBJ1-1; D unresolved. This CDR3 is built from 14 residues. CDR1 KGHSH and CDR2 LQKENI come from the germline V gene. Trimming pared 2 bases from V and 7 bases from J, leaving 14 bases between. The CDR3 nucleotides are TGTGCCAGCTCACCAAATAAGAGTCCCAGTGAAGCTTTCTTT. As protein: CASSPNKSPSEAFF.

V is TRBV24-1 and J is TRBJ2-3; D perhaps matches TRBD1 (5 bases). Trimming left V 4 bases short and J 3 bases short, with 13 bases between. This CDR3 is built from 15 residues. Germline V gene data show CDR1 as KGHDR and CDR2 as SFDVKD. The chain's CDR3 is CATSDQPRQTDTQYF. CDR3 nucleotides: TGTGCCACCAGTGACCAGCCCCGACAGACAGATACGCAGTATTTT.

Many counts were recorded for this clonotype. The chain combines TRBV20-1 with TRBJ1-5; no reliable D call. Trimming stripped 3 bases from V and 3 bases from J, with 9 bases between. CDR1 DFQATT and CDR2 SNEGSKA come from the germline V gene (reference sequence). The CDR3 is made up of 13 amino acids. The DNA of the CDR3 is TGCAGTGCTAGGGATATCGTCAATCAGCCCCAGCATTTT. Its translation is CSARDIVNQPQHF.

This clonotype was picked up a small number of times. CDR3 sequence (DNA): TGCGCCAGCAGCCGCCTAGCGGGCCCGAACAATGAGCAGTTCTTC. It encodes CASSRLAGPNNEQFF. The chain has TRBV4-3 and TRBJ2-1; 8 nucleotides match TRBD2. The germline gives CDR1 LGHNA, CDR2 YSLEER. The ends lost 4 bases at V and 5 bases at J; junction bases unmatched: 7. This CDR3 region has 15 residues.

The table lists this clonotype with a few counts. The CDR3, as DNA: TGCGCCAGCAGCCATGTACAGTCAACCATGAACACTGAAGCTTTCTTT. Protein sequence: CASSHVQSTMNTEAFF. V gene TRBV4-1 combines with J gene TRBJ1-1; D gene uncertain. The CDR3 runs to 16 residues. Germline V gene lookup returns CDR1 MGHRA and CDR2 YSYEKL. With 3 bases removed from V and 0 bases from J, the gap between germline ends came to 14 bases.

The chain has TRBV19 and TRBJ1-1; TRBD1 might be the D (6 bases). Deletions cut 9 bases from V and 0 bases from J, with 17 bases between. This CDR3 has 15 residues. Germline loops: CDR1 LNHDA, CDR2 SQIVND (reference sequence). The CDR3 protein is CASLAGAGMNTEAFF. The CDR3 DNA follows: TGTGCCAGCCTCGCAGGGGCGGGAATGAACACTGAAGCTTTCTTT.

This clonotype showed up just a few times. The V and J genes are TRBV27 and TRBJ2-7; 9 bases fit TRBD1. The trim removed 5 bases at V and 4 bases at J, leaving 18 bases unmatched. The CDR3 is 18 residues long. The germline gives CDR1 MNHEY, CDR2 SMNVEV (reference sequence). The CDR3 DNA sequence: TGTGCCAGCAGTCCCACGGACAGGGGTTATGGTTCATTGTACGAGCAGTACTTC. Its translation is CASSPTDRGYGSLYEQYF.

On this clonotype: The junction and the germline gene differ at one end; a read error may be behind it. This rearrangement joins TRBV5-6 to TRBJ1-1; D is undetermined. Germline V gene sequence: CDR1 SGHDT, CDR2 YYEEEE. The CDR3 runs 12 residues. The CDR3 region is CDSSYMNTEAFF. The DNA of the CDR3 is TGTGACAGCAGCTACATGAACACTGAAGCTTTCTTT.

DNA for the CDR3: TGTGCCACCAGCAGAGAGGCAGCCAGAACCTACGAGCAGTACTTC. As protein: CATSREAARTYEQYF. The chain couples TRBV15 to TRBJ2-7, with D unclear. Trimming shortened V by 0 bases and J by 2 bases, and 11 bases separated the two germline ends. The germline gives CDR1 LNHNV, CDR2 YYDKDF (reference sequence). CDR3 length: 15 amino acids.

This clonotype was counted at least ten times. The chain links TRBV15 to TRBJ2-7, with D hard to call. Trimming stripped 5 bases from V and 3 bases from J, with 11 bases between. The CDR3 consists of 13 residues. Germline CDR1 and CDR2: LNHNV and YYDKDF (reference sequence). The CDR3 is CATSSTDGYEQYF. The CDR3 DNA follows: TGTGCCACCAGCTCTACGGACGGCTACGAGCAGTACTTC.

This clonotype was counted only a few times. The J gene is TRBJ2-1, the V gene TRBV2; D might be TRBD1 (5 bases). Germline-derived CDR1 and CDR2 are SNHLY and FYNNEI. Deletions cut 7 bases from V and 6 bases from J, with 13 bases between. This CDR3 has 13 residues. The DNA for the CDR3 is TGTGCCAGCACCACCCAACAGGTCAATGAGCAGTTCTTC. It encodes CASTTQQVNEQFF.

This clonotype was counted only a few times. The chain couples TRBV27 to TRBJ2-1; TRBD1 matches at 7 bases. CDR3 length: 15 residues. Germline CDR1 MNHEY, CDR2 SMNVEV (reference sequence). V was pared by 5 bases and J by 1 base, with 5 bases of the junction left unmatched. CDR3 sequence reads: CASSPEQGSYNEQFF. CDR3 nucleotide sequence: TGTGCCAGCAGTCCAGAACAGGGGTCCTACAATGAGCAGTTCTTC.

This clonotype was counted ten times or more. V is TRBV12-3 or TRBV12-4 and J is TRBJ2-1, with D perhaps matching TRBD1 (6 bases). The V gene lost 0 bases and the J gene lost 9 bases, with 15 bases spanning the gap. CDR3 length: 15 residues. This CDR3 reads CASSLALGGGSEQFF. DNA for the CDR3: TGTGCCAGCAGTTTAGCGCTTGGGGGCGGCAGTGAGCAGTTCTTC.

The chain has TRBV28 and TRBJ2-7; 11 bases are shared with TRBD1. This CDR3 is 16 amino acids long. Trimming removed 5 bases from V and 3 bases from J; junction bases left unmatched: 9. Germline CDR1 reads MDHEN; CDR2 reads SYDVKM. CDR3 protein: CASSRGPGTGGYEQYF. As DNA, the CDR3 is TGTGCCAGCAGTCGGGGGCCCGGGACAGGGGGCTACGAGCAGTACTTC.